The rows below give T cell receptor beta chains drawn from one sample of a study of identical twins. Each CDR3 protein is one row after TCRdb ran MiXCR on the 5' RACE reads. This repertoire shows roughly 230,000 distinct CDR3 sequences, about 8% found once; its top ten account for 3%. These same records also appear under a second study, on yellow fever vaccine responses in identical twins.

Source material: CD8+ T cells sorted from blood. These receptors were taken from a woman in her late teens or twenties in good health. The CDR3 runs from the conserved cysteine through the conserved F or W.

>TRBV9
CASSDGTSGGGEQFF
>TRBV7-9
CASSLGDRAHEQYF
>TRBV5-1
CASSGGTGTPWGYTF
>TRBV7-9
CASSSGTSLFGEQYF
>TRBV5-1
CASSLVQGNGEQYF
>TRBV9
CASSTSTGTGELFF
>TRBV7-2
CASSFRRTRNYEQYF
>TRBV24-1
CATSDGGRESGANVLTF
>TRBV29-1
CSVRSGTGGYEQYF
>TRBV4-2
CASSQTVNYGYTF
>TRBV29-1
CSVHSQDPINTQYF
>TRBV9
CASSVPFRGATDTQYF
>TRBV4-1
CASSERTGSETQYF
>TRBV21-1
CASSSSTAKNIQYF
>TRBV7-3
CASSLWLSNEQFF
>TRBV2
CASSPGEDTGELFF
>TRBV20-1
CSARDFVRQGAGEQYF
>TRBV4-3
CASSPSGMSSYEQYF
>TRBV30
CAWSVGSGSYEQYF
>TRBV28
CASTKIKSASPLHF
>TRBV12-3/TRBV12-4
CASSLPRDEQFF
>TRBV4-3
CASSQEGAYGTSTDTQYF
>TRBV5-1
CASSLEGTGDGEQYF
>TRBV9
CASSASGGPYNEQFF
>TRBV10-3
CAISESGQDLYNEQFF
>TRBV10-3
CAISSTGDSSYEQYF